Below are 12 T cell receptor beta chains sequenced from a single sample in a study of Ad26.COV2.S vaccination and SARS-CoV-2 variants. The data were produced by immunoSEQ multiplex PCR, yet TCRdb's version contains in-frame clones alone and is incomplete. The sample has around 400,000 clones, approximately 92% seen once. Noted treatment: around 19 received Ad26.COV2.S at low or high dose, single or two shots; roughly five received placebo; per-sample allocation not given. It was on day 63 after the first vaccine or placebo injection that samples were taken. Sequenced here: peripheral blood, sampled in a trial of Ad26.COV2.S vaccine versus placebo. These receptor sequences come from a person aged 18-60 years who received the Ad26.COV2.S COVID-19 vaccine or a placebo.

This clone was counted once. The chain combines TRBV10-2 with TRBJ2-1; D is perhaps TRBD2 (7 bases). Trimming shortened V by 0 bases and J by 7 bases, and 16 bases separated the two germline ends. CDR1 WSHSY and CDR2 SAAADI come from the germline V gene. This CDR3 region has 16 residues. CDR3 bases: TGCGCCAGCAGTGAGTCGCGGACTAGAGGGGGTAATGAGCAGTTCTTC. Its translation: CASSESRTRGGNEQFF.

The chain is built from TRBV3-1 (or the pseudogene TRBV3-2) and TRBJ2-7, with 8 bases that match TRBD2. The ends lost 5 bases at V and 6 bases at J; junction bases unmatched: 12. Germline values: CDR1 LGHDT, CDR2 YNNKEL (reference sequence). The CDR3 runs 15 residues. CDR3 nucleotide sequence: TGTGCCAGCAGCGAAAGAGGACTAGCTTTCTCCGAGCAGTACTTC. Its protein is CASSERGLAFSEQYF.

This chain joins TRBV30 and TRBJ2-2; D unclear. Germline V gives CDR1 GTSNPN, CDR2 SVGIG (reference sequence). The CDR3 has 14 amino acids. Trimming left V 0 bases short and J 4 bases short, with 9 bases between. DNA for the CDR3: TGTGCCTGGAGTGTTTCTACGAGCACCGGGGAGCTGTTTTTT. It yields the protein CAWSVSTSTGELFF.

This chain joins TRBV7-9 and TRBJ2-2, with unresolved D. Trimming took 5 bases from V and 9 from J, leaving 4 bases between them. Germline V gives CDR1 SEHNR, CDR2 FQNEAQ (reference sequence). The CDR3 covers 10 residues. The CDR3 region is CASSLRELFF. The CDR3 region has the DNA TGTGCCAGCAGCCTACGGGAGCTGTTTTTT.

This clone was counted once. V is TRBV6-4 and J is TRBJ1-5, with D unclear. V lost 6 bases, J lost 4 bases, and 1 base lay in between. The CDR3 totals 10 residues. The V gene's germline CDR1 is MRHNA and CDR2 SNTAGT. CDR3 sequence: CASRNQPQHF. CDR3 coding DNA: TGTGCCAGCAGGAATCAGCCCCAGCATTTT.

The CDR3 is CASSQQGGSSPLHF. The DNA of the CDR3 is TGTGCCAGCAGCCAACAGGGGGGTAGTTCACCCCTCCACTTT. The chain couples TRBV7-2 to TRBJ1-6, with TRBD1 matching over 8 bases. From germline, CDR1 is SGHTA and CDR2 FQGNSA. V lost 5 bases to trimming and J lost 9 bases; unmatched junction nucleotides: 6. The CDR3 has 14 residues.

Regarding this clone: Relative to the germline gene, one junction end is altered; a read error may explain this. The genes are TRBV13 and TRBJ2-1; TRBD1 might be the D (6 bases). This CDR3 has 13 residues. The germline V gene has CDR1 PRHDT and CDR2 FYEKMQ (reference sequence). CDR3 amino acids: CASSVGGYNEQFF. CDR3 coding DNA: TGTGCCAGCAGCGTAGGGGGATACAATGAGCAGTTCTTC.

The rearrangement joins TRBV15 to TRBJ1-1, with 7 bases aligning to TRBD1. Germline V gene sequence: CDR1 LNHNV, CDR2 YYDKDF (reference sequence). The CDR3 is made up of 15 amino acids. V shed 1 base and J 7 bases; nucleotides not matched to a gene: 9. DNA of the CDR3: TGTGCCACCAGCAGAGGCTCACAGGGGCTGAGTGAAGCTTTCTTT. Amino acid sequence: CATSRGSQGLSEAFF. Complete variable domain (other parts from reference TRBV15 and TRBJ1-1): DAMVIQNPRYQVTQFGKPVTLSCSQTLNHNVMYWYQQKSSQAPKLLFHYYDKDFNNEADTPDNFQSRRPNTSFCFLDIRSPGLGDTAMYLCATSRGSQGLSEAFFGQGTRLTVV.

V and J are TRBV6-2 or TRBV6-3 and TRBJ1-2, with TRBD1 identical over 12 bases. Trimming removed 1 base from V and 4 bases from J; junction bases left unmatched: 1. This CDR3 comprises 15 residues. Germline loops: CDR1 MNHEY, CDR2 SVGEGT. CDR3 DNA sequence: TGTGCCAGCAGTTACTTGGGACAGGGGGCCTATGGCTACACCTTC. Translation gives CASSYLGQGAYGYTF.

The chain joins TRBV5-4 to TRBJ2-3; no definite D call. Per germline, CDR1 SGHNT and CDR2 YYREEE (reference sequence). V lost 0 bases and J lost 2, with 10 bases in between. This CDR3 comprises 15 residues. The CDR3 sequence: CASSLDVGYTDTQYF. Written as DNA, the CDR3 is TGTGCCAGCAGCTTGGATGTTGGCTACACAGATACGCAGTATTTT.

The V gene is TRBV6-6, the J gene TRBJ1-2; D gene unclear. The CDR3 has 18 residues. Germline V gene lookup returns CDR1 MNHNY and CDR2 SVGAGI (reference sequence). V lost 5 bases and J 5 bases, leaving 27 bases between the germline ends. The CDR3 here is CASSQYPPGRAKGYGYTF. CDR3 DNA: TGTGCCAGCAGTCAATACCCCCCGGGAAGGGCCAAGGGATATGGCTACACCTTC.

CDR3 nucleotides: TGTGCCAGCAACGCTCGAAGTACAGGCGACTATGGCTACACCTTC. Residues: CASNARSTGDYGYTF. The rearrangement uses TRBV7-9 and TRBJ1-2; TRBD1 is a possible D gene (5 bases). V was clipped by 7 bases and J by 3 bases, with 18 bases between them. The CDR3 has 15 amino acids. From germline, CDR1 is SEHNR and CDR2 FQNEAQ (reference sequence).